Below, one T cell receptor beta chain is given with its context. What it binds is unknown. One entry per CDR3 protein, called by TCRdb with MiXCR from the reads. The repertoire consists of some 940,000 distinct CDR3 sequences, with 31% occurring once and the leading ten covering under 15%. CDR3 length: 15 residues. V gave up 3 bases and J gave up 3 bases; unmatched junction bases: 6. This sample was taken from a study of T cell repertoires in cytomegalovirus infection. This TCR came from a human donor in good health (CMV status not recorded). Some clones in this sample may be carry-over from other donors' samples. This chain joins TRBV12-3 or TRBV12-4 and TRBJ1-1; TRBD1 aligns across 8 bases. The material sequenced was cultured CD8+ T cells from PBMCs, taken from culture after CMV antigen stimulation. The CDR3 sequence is CASSFFGQGHTEAFF. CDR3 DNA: TGTGCCAGCAGTTTCTTCGGACAGGGACACACTGAAGCTTTCTTT.